These T cell receptor beta chains were read from a single sample in a study of T cells in Graves' hyperthyroidism and ophthalmopathy. One entry per CDR3 protein results from TCRdb running MiXCR on the multiplex PCR reads. The sample lists about 47,000 distinct CDR3 sequences, approximately 50% occurring once. Sequencing was done on a sample of peripheral blood or thyroid tissue (not recorded which). The receptors come from a man younger than 30 with Graves' hyperthyroidism. CDR3s include the opening cysteine and the closing phenylalanine or tryptophan. The D gene is left open where the match is weak. Not every row has a clone size; where given, it reads once, few, many or a size class.

V	D	J	size	DNA	CDR3
TRBV5-1	-	TRBJ1-5	-	TGCGCCAGCAGCTTGGATGGGTATCAGCCCCAGCATTTT	CASSLDGYQPQHF
TRBV5-1	TRBD1	TRBJ2-7	-	TGCGCCAGCAGCCTATTCGGGACAGGGGGTTCATCCTACGAGCAGTACTTC	CASSLFGTGGSSYEQYF
TRBV24-1	-	TRBJ1-5	-	TGTGCCACCAGTGATTGGACGGATGATAGCAATCAGCCCCAGCATTTT	CATSDWTDDSNQPQHF
TRBV7-6	TRBD1	TRBJ2-5	-	TGTGCCAGCAGCCTTTACAGGGGGCTGGAGGGGTACCAAGAGACCCAGTACTTC	CASSLYRGLEGYQETQYF
TRBV4-3	-	TRBJ1-2	-	TGCGCCAGCAGCCTCCCCGACACCAGGACTGGGGGCTACACCTTC	CASSLPDTRTGGYTF
TRBV20-1	TRBD2	TRBJ2-7	-	TGCAGTGCCGGCGAGCTAGCGGGAGTATCCTACGAGCAGTACTTC	CSAGELAGVSYEQYF
TRBV10-3	TRBD1	TRBJ2-3	-	TGTGCCATCAGGCCGGGACAGGGAGCAGATACGCAGTATTTT	CAIRPGQGADTQYF
TRBV5-1	TRBD2	TRBJ2-3	many	TGCGCCAGCAGCTTTCTAGCGGGACGGGATACGCAGTATTTT	CASSFLAGRDTQYF
TRBV10-3	-	TRBJ1-6	-	TGTGCCATCAGTGGACAGCAGGATTCACCCCTCCACTTT	CAISGQQDSPLHF
TRBV10-3	TRBD1	TRBJ2-7	-	TGTGCCATCAGTGGGGGTCAGGGGGCATCGTACGAGCAGTACTTC	CAISGGQGASYEQYF
TRBV6-5	-	TRBJ2-2	-	TGTGCCAGCGGTTACGGAGTCAGTTACACCGGGAAGCTGTTTTTT	CASGYGVSYTGKLFF
TRBV20-1	-	TRBJ2-5	medium-sized	TGCAGTGCGGAATTCCGGGGGCGGCGAGAGACCCAGTACTTC	CSAEFRGRRETQYF
TRBV7-6	-	TRBJ2-7	-	TGTGCCAGCAGTTACTCGTTATTAGTAATTGACTACGAGCAGTACTTC	CASSYSLLVIDYEQYF
TRBV29-1	-	TRBJ2-6	-	TGCAGCGTTGATGTTGTTGAGTCTGGGTCCAACGTCCTGACTTTC	CSVDVVESGSNVLTF
TRBV4-3	-	TRBJ1-5	-	TGCGTCAGCAGCCAGGGATCTGTGGGGAGTCAGCCCCAGCATTTT	CVSSQGSVGSQPQHF
TRBV29-1	-	TRBJ1-2	-	TGCAGCGTTGAAGATCGGTCAAGGGGCGGGGGGTATGGCTACACCTTC	CSVEDRSRGGGYGYTF
TRBV2	-	TRBJ2-3	many	TGTGCCAGCAGTGGGGACGAGCTCTTGCAGTATTTT	CASSGDELLQYF
TRBV2	-	TRBJ1-5	medium-sized	TGTGCCAGCAGTGAGGGCCAGCTGAATCAGCCCCAGCATTTT	CASSEGQLNQPQHF
TRBV10-2	TRBD1	TRBJ2-5	-	TGCGCCAGCAGCCGACCGGGACAGCTCCAAGAGACCCAGTACTTC	CASSRPGQLQETQYF
TRBV7-9	-	TRBJ2-2	-	TGTGCCAGCAGCTCAATCGGGGTTCGTAACACCGGGGAGCTGTTTTTT	CASSSIGVRNTGELFF
TRBV7-8	TRBD1	TRBJ2-7	few	TGTGCCAGCAGCTTCCGGACAGGGATAACCTACGAGCAGTACTTC	CASSFRTGITYEQYF
TRBV2	TRBD1	TRBJ1-5	few	TGTGCCAGCAGTGGGACAGGGATAGGGCAGCCCCAGCATTTT	CASSGTGIGQPQHF
TRBV6-5	TRBD1	TRBJ1-1	-	TGTGCCAGCAGTCAAGGACAGGGCACTGAAGCTTTCTTT	CASSQGQGTEAFF
TRBV6-6	-	TRBJ1-1	many	TGTGCCAGCAGTTCCTTTAGTAGGACGGCCGGGCCTATGAACACTGAAGCTTTCTTT	CASSSFSRTAGPMNTEAFF
TRBV29-1	-	TRBJ2-5	-	-	CSTPGGSAGYTFGSGTQETQYF
TRBV7-2	-	TRBJ1-3	few	TGTGCCAGCAGCTCGGTCGCGAGCTCTGGAAACACCATATATTTT	CASSSVASSGNTIYF
TRBV2	-	TRBJ1-2	-	TGTGCCAGCAGGTTAGCTTATTTTTGGACAGACTATGGCTACACCTTC	CASRLAYFWTDYGYTF
TRBV7-9	-	TRBJ2-7	-	TGTGCCAGCAGCCTACCGTCCGGGACATCAACCTACGAGCAGTACTTC	CASSLPSGTSTYEQYF
TRBV10-3	TRBD2	TRBJ2-5	many	TGTGCCATCAGTGGAGCGGGAAATCTAGAGACCCAGTACTTC	CAISGAGNLETQYF
TRBV28	TRBD1	TRBJ1-5	many	TGTGCCAGCAGTGACACAGGGGCTCGATGGCCCCAGCATTTT	CASSDTGARWPQHF
TRBV28	TRBD1	TRBJ1-6	many	TGTGCCAGCAGTTCCCGGGACAGAAATCTTTCACCCCTCCACTTT	CASSSRDRNLSPLHF
TRBV7-6	-	TRBJ1-1	many	TGTGCCAGCAGCTTCCGGGGTCTTGACTCTGAAGCTTTCTTT	CASSFRGLDSEAFF
TRBV9	TRBD2	TRBJ2-7	few	TGTGCCAGCAGCGTGACTAGCGGCTCCTACGAGCAGTACTTC	CASSVTSGSYEQYF
TRBV24-1	-	TRBJ1-5	-	TGTGCCACCAGTGCCCCGGGAGATAGCAATCAGCCCCAGCATTTT	CATSAPGDSNQPQHF